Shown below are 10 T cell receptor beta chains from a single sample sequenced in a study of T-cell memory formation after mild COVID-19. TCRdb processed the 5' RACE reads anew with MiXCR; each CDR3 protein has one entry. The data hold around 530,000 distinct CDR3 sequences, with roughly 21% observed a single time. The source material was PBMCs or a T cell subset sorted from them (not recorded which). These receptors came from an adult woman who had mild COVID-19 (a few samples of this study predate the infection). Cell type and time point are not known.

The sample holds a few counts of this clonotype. This chain's CDR3 is CASSAFGTGIYEQYF. The CDR3, as DNA: TGTGCCAGCAGCGCCTTCGGGACAGGCATCTACGAGCAGTACTTC. V gene TRBV9 combines with J gene TRBJ2-7, with 8 nucleotides matching TRBD1. After removal of 3 bases from V and 3 bases from J, the junction contained 8 bases not matched to a gene. Germline CDR1 reads SGDLS; CDR2 reads YYNGEE. This CDR3 has 15 amino acids.

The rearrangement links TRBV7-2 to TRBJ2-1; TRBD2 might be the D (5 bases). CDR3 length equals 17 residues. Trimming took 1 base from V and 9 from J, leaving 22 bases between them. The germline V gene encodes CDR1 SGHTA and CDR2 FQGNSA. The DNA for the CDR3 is TGTGCCAGCAGCTTAGGGCCCGGGAAGCTCGGGCCCGGTGAGCAGTTCTTC. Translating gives CASSLGPGKLGPGEQFF.

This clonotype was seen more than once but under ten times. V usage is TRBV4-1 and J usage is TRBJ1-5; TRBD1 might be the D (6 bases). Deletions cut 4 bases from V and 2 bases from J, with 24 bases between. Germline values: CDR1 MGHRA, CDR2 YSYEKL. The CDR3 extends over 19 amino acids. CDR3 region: CASSLFGGLESIGNQPQHF. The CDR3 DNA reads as TGCGCCAGCAGCCTATTTGGGGGGCTTGAATCCATTGGCAATCAGCCCCAGCATTTT.

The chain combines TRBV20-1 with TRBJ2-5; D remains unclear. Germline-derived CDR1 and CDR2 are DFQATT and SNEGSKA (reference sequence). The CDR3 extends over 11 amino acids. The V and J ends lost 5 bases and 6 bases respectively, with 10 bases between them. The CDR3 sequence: CSAVATQTQYF. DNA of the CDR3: TGCAGTGCTGTGGCAACCCAGACCCAGTACTTC.

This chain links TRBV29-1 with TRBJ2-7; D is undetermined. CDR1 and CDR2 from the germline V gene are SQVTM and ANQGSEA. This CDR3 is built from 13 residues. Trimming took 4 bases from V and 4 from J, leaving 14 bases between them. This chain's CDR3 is CSVVLAQRYEQYF. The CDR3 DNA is TGCAGCGTTGTCTTAGCTCAGAGGTACGAGCAGTACTTC.

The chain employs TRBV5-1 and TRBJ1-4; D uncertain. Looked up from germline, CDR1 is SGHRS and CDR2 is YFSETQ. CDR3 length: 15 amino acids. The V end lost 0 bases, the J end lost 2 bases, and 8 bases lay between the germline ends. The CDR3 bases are TGCGCCAGCAGCTTGGACGGCAGGACTAATGAAAAACTGTTTTTT. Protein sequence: CASSLDGRTNEKLFF.

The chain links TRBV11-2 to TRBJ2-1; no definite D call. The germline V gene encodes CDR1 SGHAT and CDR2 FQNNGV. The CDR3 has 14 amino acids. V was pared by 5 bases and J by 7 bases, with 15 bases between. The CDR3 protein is CASSPYSGSNEQFF. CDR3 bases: TGTGCCAGCAGCCCCTACAGTGGCAGTAATGAGCAGTTCTTC.

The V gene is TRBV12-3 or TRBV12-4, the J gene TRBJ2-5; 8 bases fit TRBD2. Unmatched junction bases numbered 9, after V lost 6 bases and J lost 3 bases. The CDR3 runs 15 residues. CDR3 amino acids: CASRSSGTSEETQYF. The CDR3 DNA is TGTGCCAGCAGATCCTCCGGGACTAGTGAAGAGACCCAGTACTTC.

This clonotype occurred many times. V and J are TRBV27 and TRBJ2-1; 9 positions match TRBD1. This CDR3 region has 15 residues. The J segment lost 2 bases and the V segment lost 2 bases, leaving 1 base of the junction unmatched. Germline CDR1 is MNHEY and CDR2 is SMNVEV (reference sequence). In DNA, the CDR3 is TGTGCCAGCAGTTTAGGGACAGGGCCCTACAATGAGCAGTTCTTC. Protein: CASSLGTGPYNEQFF.

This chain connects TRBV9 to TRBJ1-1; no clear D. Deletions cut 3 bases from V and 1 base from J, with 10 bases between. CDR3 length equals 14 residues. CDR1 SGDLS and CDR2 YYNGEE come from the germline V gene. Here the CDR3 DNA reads TGTGCCAGCAGCGCCCTACACGGGAACACTGAAGCTTTCTTT. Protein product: CASSALHGNTEAFF. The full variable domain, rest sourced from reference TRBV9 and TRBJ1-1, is DSGVTQTPKHLITATGQRVTLRCSPRSGDLSVYWYQQSLDQGLQFLIQYYNGEERAKGNILERFSAQQFPDLHSELNLSSLELGDSALYFCASSALHGNTEAFFGQGTRLTVV.